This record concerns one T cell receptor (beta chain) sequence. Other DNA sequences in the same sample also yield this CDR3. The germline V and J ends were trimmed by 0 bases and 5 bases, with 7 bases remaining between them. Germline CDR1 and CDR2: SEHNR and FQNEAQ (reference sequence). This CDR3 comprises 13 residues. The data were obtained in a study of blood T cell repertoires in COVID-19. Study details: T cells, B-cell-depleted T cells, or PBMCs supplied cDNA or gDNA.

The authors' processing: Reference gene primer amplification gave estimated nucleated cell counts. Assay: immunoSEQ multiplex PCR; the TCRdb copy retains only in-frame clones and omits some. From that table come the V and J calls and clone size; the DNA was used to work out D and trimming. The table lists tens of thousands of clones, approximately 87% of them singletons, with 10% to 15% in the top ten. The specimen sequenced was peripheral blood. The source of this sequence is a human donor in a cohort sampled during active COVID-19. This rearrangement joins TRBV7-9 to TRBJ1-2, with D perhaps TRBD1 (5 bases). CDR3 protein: CASSLAGGYGYTF. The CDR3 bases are TGTGCCAGCAGCTTAGCCGGGGGATATGGCTACACCTTC. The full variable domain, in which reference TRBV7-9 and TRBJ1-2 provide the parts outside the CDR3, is DTGVSQNPRHKITKRGQNVTFRCDPISEHNRLYWYRQTLGQGPEFLTYFQNEAQLEKSRLLSDRFSAERPKGSFSTLEIQRTEQGDSAMYLCASSLAGGYGYTFGSGTRLTVV.